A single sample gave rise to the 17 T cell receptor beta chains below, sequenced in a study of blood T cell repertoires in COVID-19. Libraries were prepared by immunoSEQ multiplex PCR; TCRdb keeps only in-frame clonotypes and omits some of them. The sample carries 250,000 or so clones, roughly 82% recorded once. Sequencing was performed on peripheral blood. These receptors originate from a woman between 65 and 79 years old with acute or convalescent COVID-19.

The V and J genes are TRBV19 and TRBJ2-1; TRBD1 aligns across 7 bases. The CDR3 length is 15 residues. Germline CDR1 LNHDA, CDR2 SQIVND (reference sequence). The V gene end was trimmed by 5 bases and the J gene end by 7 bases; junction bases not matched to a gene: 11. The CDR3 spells CASSLQGVIGNEQFF. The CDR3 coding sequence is TGTGCCAGTAGTCTTCAGGGGGTGATAGGGAATGAGCAGTTCTTC.

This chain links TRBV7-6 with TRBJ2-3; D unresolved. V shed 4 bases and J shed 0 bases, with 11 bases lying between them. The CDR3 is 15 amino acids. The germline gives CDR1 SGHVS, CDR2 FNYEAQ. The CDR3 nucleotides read TGTGCCAGCAGCTCCGGTTGGTCTAGCACAGATACGCAGTATTTT. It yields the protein CASSSGWSSTDTQYF.

The CDR3: CASDSLNYGYTF. CDR3 nucleotides: TGTGCCAGCGACAGCTTAAACTATGGCTACACCTTC. The V gene is TRBV2, the J gene TRBJ1-2; TRBD1 might be the D (5 bases). The CDR3 is made up of 12 amino acids. V lost 8 bases and J lost 2, with 9 bases in between. The germline CDR1 and CDR2 sequences are SNHLY and FYNNEI.

This CDR3 is CASTPGEVNSPLHF. Written as DNA, the CDR3 is TGTGCCAGCACCCCGGGAGAGGTTAATTCACCCCTCCACTTT. The chain employs TRBV6-5 and TRBJ1-6; D is unclear. There are 14 residues in the CDR3. V was shortened by 7 bases and J by 6 bases, with 13 bases between the two germline ends. Germline V CDR1 and CDR2: MNHEY, SVGAGI.

The chain's CDR3 is CASSVQTEAFF. The CDR3 region has the DNA TGTGCCAGCAGCGTACAAACTGAAGCTTTCTTT. This rearrangement joins TRBV9 to TRBJ1-1; D uncertain. CDR3 size: 11 residues. V dropped 1 base and J dropped 5 bases, with 3 bases sitting between them. CDR1 is SGDLS, CDR2 YYNGEE, per germline.

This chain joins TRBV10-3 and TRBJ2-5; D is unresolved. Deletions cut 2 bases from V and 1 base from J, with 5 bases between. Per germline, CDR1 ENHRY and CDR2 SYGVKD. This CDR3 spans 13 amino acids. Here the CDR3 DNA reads TGTGCCATCAGTGAGGGAGTCCAAGAGACCCAGTACTTC. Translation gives CAISEGVQETQYF.

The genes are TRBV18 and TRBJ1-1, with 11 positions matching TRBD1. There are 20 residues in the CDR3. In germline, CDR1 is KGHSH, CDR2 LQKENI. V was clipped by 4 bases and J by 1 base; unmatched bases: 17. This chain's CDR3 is CASSLRTGGAVGSKNTEAFF. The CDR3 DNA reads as TGTGCCAGCTCACTAAGGACAGGGGGCGCCGTAGGTAGTAAGAACACTGAAGCTTTCTTT.

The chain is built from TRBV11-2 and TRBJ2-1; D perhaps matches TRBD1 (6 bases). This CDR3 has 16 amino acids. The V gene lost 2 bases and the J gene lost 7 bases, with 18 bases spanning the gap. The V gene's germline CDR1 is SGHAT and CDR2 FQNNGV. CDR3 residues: CASSLLLAGDGNEQFF. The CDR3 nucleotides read TGTGCCAGCAGCTTATTACTGGCAGGGGATGGAAATGAGCAGTTCTTC. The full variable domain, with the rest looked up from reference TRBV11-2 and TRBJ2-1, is EAGVAQSPRYKIIEKRQSVAFWCNPISGHATLYWYQQILGQGPKLLIQFQNNGVVDDSQLPKDRFSAERLKGVDSTLKIQPAKLEDSAVYLCASSLLLAGDGNEQFFGPGTRLTVL.

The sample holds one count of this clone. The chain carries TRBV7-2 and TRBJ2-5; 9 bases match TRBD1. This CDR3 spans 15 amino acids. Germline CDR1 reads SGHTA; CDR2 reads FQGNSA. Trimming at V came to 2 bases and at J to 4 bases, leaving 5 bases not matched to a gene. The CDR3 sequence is CASSLWGQGGETQYF. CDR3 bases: TGTGCCAGCAGCTTATGGGGACAGGGTGGAGAGACCCAGTACTTC.

This CDR3 reads CASSYPAPGGQPQHF. The CDR3 DNA sequence: TGTGCCAGCAGTTACCCGGCCCCGGGAGGACAGCCCCAGCATTTT. The chain is built from TRBV6-2 or TRBV6-3 and TRBJ1-5; D ambiguous. Looked up from germline, CDR1 is MNHEY and CDR2 is SVGEGT. The V end was cut by 2 bases, the J end by 7 bases, with 15 bases between. This CDR3 has 15 residues.

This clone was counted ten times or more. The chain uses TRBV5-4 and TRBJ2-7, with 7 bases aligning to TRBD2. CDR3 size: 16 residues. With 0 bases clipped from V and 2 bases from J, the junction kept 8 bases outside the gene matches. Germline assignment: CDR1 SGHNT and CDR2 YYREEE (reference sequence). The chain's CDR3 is CASSLAQRGPTYEQYF. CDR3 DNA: TGTGCCAGCAGCTTGGCGCAGCGGGGACCAACCTACGAGCAGTACTTC. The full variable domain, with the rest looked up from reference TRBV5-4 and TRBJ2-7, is ETGVTQSPTHLIKTRGQQVTLRCSSQSGHNTVSWYQQALGQGPQFIFQYYREEENGRGNFPPRFSGLQFPNYSSELNVNALELDDSALYLCASSLAQRGPTYEQYFGPGTRLTVT.

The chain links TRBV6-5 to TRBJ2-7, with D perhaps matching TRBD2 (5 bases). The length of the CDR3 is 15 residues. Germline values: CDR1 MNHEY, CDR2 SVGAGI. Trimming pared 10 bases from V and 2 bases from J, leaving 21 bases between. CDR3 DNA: TGTGCCACCCACCTATCTGGTCGGGGTACCTACGAGCAGTACTTC. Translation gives CATHLSGRGTYEQYF.

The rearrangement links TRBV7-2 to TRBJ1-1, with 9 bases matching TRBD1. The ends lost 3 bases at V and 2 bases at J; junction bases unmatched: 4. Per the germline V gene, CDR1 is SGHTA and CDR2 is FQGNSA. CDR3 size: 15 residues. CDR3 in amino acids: CASSFVTGGNTEAFF. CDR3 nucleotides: TGTGCCAGCAGCTTCGTTACAGGGGGCAACACTGAAGCTTTCTTT.

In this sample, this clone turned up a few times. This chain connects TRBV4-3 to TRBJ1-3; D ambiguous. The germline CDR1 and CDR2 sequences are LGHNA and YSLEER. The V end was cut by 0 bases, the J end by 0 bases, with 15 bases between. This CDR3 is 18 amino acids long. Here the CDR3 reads CASSQDSPGSDSGNTIYF. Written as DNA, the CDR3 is TGCGCCAGCAGCCAAGATTCGCCAGGTAGTGACTCTGGAAACACCATATATTTT.

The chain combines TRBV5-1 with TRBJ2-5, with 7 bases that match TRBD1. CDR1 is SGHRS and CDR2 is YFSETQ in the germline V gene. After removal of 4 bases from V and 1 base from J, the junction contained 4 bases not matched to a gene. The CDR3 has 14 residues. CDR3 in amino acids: CASSQQGPQETQYF. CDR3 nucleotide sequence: TGCGCCAGCAGCCAACAGGGGCCCCAAGAGACCCAGTACTTC.

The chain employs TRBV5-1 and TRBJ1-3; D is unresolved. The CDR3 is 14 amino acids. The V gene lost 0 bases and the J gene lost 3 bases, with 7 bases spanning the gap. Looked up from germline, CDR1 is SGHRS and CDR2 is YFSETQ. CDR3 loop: CASSLGHGGNTIYF. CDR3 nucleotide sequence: TGCGCCAGCAGCTTGGGACACGGTGGAAACACCATATATTTT.

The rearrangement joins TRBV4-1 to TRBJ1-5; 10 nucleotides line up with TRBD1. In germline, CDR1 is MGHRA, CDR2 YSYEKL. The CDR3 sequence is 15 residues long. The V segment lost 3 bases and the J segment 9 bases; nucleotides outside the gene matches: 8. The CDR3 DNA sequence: TGCGCCAGCAGCCATCCCGGGACAGGGGACTCGCCCCAGCATTTT. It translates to CASSHPGTGDSPQHF.